A single sample is the source of the 19 T cell receptor beta chains below, sequenced in a study of early T cells in non-severe SARS-CoV-2 infection. TCRdb fed the 5' RACE reads into MiXCR, producing one record per CDR3 protein. The data contain 53,000 or so distinct CDR3 sequences, approximately 12% of them singletons. Source: whole blood, taken at baseline. The receptors were sampled from an adult who was a healthcare worker with PCR-confirmed SARS-CoV-2 infection or an uninfected control (not recorded which).

This clonotype was observed many times. CDR3 sequence (DNA): TGTGCCATCAGTGACCCAGGACAGGGCCGGTCCAATGAGCAGTTCTTC. Amino acids: CAISDPGQGRSNEQFF. V usage is TRBV10-3 and J usage is TRBJ2-1; 8 positions match TRBD1. Germline loops: CDR1 ENHRY, CDR2 SYGVKD. V trimming: 3 bases; J trimming: 6 bases; junction bases outside the gene matches: 10. This CDR3 spans 16 amino acids.

The genes are TRBV29-1 and TRBJ2-5; 10 bases map to TRBD1. Germline trimming cut 7 bases from V and 5 bases from J; bases unmatched to any gene: 16. The CDR3 covers 16 residues. Germline V lookup: CDR1 SQVTM, CDR2 ANQGSEA. CDR3 DNA: TGCAGCGGCCAGATCCCCGGACAGGGGGTATACGAGACCCAGTACTTC. Protein product: CSGQIPGQGVYETQYF.

This clonotype appeared many times. V usage is TRBV28 and J usage is TRBJ1-1; D unclear. V was trimmed by 7 bases and J by 2 bases, leaving 5 bases between them. The CDR3 covers 11 residues. Germline V gene sequence: CDR1 MDHEN, CDR2 SYDVKM. The CDR3 loop is CASTLNTEAFF. The CDR3 coding sequence is TGTGCCAGCACCCTCAACACTGAAGCTTTCTTT.

J is TRBJ1-1 and V is TRBV12-3 or TRBV12-4, with a weak D call TRBD1 (6 bases). The CDR3 length is 15 residues. Deletions cut 5 bases from V and 6 bases from J, with 19 bases between. CDR3 in amino acids: CASSQSHRDYAEAFF. CDR3 sequence (DNA): TGTGCCAGCAGTCAGTCGCACAGGGATTACGCTGAAGCTTTCTTT.

Relative to its sample, this clonotype is medium-sized. The gene calls are TRBV7-8 and TRBJ2-2; unclear D gene. The V end was cut by 3 bases, the J end by 6 bases, with 5 bases between. The CDR3 has 12 amino acids. The germline gives CDR1 SGHVS, CDR2 FQNEAQ. The CDR3: CASSLRSGELFF. The CDR3 DNA reads TGTGCCAGCAGCTTGAGATCCGGGGAGCTGTTTTTT.

Only a few counts were recorded for this clonotype. The V and J genes are TRBV28 and TRBJ2-7; a weak D match, TRBD2 (7 bases). V dropped 6 bases and J dropped 0 bases, with 18 bases sitting between them. This CDR3 comprises 16 residues. Germline V gene sequence: CDR1 MDHEN, CDR2 SYDVKM. The CDR3 DNA reads TGTGCCAGCAGGTACCAAGGGGGGAGGGCCTCCTACGAGCAGTACTTC. Residues: CASRYQGGRASYEQYF.

Comments on this clonotype: An end of the junction does not agree with germline; a read error may underlie this. J is TRBJ1-6 and V is TRBV7-6; D unresolved. The CDR3 loop spans 16 amino acids. CDR1 is SGHVS and CDR2 is FNYEAQ in the germline V gene. This CDR3 is CASSFTPIGQNSPLPF. In DNA form, the CDR3 reads TGTGCCAGCAGCTTCACCCCCATCGGGCAAAATTCACCCCTCCCTTTT.

Ten or more counts support this clonotype. Here the CDR3 reads CASSPRDSFNEKLFF. Written as DNA, the CDR3 is TGTGCCAGCTCACCCCGGGACAGCTTTAATGAAAAACTGTTTTTT. The rearrangement joins TRBV18 to TRBJ1-4; TRBD1 aligns across 7 bases. Germline assignment: CDR1 KGHSH and CDR2 LQKENI. V shed 3 bases, J shed 4 bases, and the junction held 5 bases outside the gene matches. This CDR3 has 15 residues.

This clonotype was picked up a small number of times. The chain recombines TRBV4-1 with TRBJ2-1; D possibly corresponds to TRBD1 (7 bases). The CDR3 length is 17 residues. CDR1 is MGHRA and CDR2 is YSYEKL in the germline V gene. The germline V and J ends were trimmed by 1 base and 12 bases, with 25 bases remaining between them. CDR3 sequence reads: CASSQGGLGTVTRMQFF. CDR3 coding DNA: TGCGCCAGCAGCCAAGGGGGACTTGGGACAGTCACTAGGATGCAGTTCTTC.

The chain links TRBV29-1 to TRBJ2-1; perhaps TRBD2 as D (7 bases). Germline V CDR1 and CDR2: SQVTM, ANQGSEA. Trimming cost V 8 bases and J 9 bases, with 26 bases left between them. The CDR3 length is 15 residues. This CDR3 is CSTAHRGGGQGEQFF. CDR3 DNA sequence: TGCAGCACGGCCCATAGGGGAGGGGGTCAGGGTGAGCAGTTCTTC.

The chain links TRBV5-1 to TRBJ2-7, with D possibly matching TRBD1 (6 bases). Trimming cost V 6 bases and J 2 bases, with 15 bases left between them. The germline CDR1 and CDR2 sequences are SGHRS and YFSETQ. The CDR3 totals 14 residues. CDR3 protein: CASTRGRDAYEQYF. CDR3 DNA sequence: TGCGCCAGCACCAGGGGCAGGGATGCCTACGAGCAGTACTTC. The full variable domain, with the rest looked up from reference TRBV5-1 and TRBJ2-7, is KAGVTQTPRYLIKTRGQQVTLSCSPISGHRSVSWYQQTPGQGLQFLFEYFSETQRNKGNFPGRFSGRQFSNSRSEMNVSTLELGDSALYLCASTRGRDAYEQYFGPGTRLTVT.

In its sample, this clonotype was seen a few times. The rearrangement joins TRBV11-3 to TRBJ1-1, with D unresolved. The V and J ends lost 4 bases and 5 bases respectively, with 11 bases between them. This CDR3 contains 13 residues. Germline-derived CDR1 and CDR2 are SGHNT and YENEEA. As DNA, the CDR3 is TGTGCCAGCAGCTCTGAAAGTCCAACTGAAGCTTTCTTT. The encoded protein is CASSSESPTEAFF.

This clonotype was seen repeatedly, ten times or more. The chain carries TRBV6-2 or TRBV6-3 and TRBJ2-7; TRBD1 agrees at 8 bases. This CDR3 contains 14 residues. Germline values: CDR1 MNHEY, CDR2 SVGEGT. Trimming at V came to 3 bases and at J to 6 bases, leaving 7 bases not matched to a gene. CDR3 in amino acids: CASSYETGVGEQYF. The CDR3 region has the DNA TGTGCCAGCAGTTATGAGACAGGGGTTGGCGAGCAGTACTTC.

In this sample, this clonotype turned up many times. The chain employs TRBV27 and TRBJ2-7; D is perhaps TRBD2 (5 bases). Germline CDR1 is MNHEY and CDR2 is SMNVEV (reference sequence). This CDR3 region has 13 residues. Trimming stripped 0 bases from V and 3 bases from J, with 6 bases between. DNA of the CDR3: TGTGCCAGCAGTTTATCGACTAACTACGAGCAGTACTTC. Its protein product is CASSLSTNYEQYF.

This clonotype has a handful of counts. The chain recombines TRBV10-2 with TRBJ2-2; no reliable D call. Trimming removed 8 bases from V and 1 base from J, with 5 bases in between. Germline CDR1 and CDR2: WSHSY and SAAADI. The CDR3 extends over 12 amino acids. The chain's CDR3 is CASWENTGELFF. DNA for the CDR3: TGCGCCAGCTGGGAGAACACCGGGGAGCTGTTTTTT.

In this sample, this clonotype is medium-sized. The chain carries TRBV12-3 or TRBV12-4 and TRBJ2-1, with D possibly matching TRBD2 (5 bases). Deletions cut 1 base from V and 7 bases from J, with 11 bases between. The CDR3 loop spans 14 amino acids. In DNA, the CDR3 is TGTGCCAGCAGTTTAGAGGGAGTGGTAAATGAGCAGTTCTTC. Amino acid sequence: CASSLEGVVNEQFF.

This clonotype was picked up a small number of times. This chain links TRBV6-2 or TRBV6-3 with TRBJ1-1; 7 bases fit TRBD1. From germline, CDR1 is MNHEY and CDR2 SVGEGT. V was clipped by 6 bases and J by 1 base; unmatched bases: 14. The length of the CDR3 is 17 residues. The CDR3 DNA sequence: TGTGCCAGCAGCCCCTACTCGTCCGGGACAGCGAACACTGAAGCTTTCTTT. It is translated as CASSPYSSGTANTEAFF.

This clonotype has more than one count but fewer than ten. The chain has TRBV28 and TRBJ2-3; possibly TRBD2 for D (6 bases). Trimming cost V 5 bases and J 1 base, with 16 bases left between them. The CDR3 loop spans 16 amino acids. Germline CDR1 and CDR2: MDHEN and SYDVKM. The CDR3 DNA reads as TGTGCCAGCAGTCTGTACAAGGCGGGACGCACAGATACGCAGTATTTT. Translating it yields CASSLYKAGRTDTQYF.

V is TRBV20-1 and J is TRBJ2-1; maybe TRBD2 (9 bases). The germline V gene has CDR1 DFQATT and CDR2 SNEGSKA (reference sequence). CDR3 length: 14 amino acids. Trimming left V 6 bases short and J 8 bases short, with 20 bases between. The CDR3: CSARGLAGRDEQFF. Here the CDR3 DNA reads TGCAGTGCCAGGGGGCTAGCGGGAAGGGATGAGCAGTTCTTC.